These T cell receptor beta chains were read from a single sample in a study of OX40 agonist ivuxolimab in advanced cancers. TCRdb's copy holds only in-frame clones and misses some; the assay was immunoSEQ multiplex PCR. The data hold about 54,000 clones, with roughly 81% observed a single time. The sample consisted of CD4+ or CD8+ T cells sorted from blood, taken in a trial of the OX40 agonist ivuxolimab. These receptors came from an adult with an advanced solid tumor such as melanoma, head and neck, liver or kidney cancer. Both conserved end residues are part of each CDR3. D genes are given only for firm matches. Clone size is shown for a subset of rows, as once, few, many or a class of expanded clone.

clone_size,d_call,v_call,j_call,cdr3_aa,cdr3_nt
NA,NA,TRBV9,TRBJ2-2,CASSVGVVDTGELFF,TGTGCCAGCAGCGTAGGGGTCGTGGACACCGGGGAGCTGTTTTTT
medium-sized,NA,TRBV6-5,TRBJ1-1,CASSYGQRSSEAFF,TGTGCCAGCAGTTATGGACAAAGGAGCAGTGAAGCTTTCTTT
NA,NA,TRBV27,TRBJ1-4,CASSFLGVRTVSNEKLFF,TGTGCCAGCAGTTTTTTAGGGGTGCGGACGGTTTCTAATGAAAAACTGTTTTTT
NA,NA,TRBV5-5,TRBJ1-1,CASSLAMGLAFF,TGTGCCAGCAGCTTGGCCATGGGGTTGGCTTTCTTT
NA,NA,TRBV6-1,TRBJ2-5,CASSASGDTQETQYF,TGTGCCAGCAGTGCCTCGGGGGACACCCAAGAGACCCAGTACTTC
NA,NA,TRBV4-3,TRBJ1-5,CASSQSSAANQPQHF,TGCGCCAGCAGCCAATCCTCAGCTGCCAATCAGCCCCAGCATTTT
NA,NA,TRBV6-6,TRBJ1-2,CASSSKGYTF,TGTGCCAGCAGTTCAAAGGGCTACACCTTC
NA,NA,TRBV11-2,TRBJ1-1,CASSFSRGTEAFF,TGTGCCAGCAGCTTCTCCAGGGGCACTGAAGCTTTCTTT
NA,TRBD1,TRBV7-6,TRBJ1-2,CASSPDRGDYGYTF,TGTGCCAGCAGCCCCGACAGGGGGGACTATGGCTACACCTTC
NA,TRBD2,TRBV11-2,TRBJ2-5,CASSLVGMLAGGETQYF,TGTGCCAGCAGCTTAGTTGGGATGCTAGCGGGAGGAGAGACCCAGTACTTC
NA,TRBD2,TRBV6-6,TRBJ2-3,CASKQAGPTDTQYF,TGTGCCAGCAAACAAGCGGGACCCACAGATACGCAGTATTTT
NA,TRBD1,TRBV28,TRBJ1-5,CASQYTGADSNQPQHF,TGTGCCAGCCAATACACAGGGGCTGATAGCAATCAGCCCCAGCATTTT
NA,NA,TRBV7-2,TRBJ2-7,CASSLGARQGSPQYF,TGTGCCAGCAGCTTAGGGGCGCGGCAGGGATCGCCGCAGTACTTC
NA,NA,TRBV28,TRBJ1-2,CASSSGGEYGYTF,TGTGCCAGCAGTTCGGGGGGCGAGTATGGCTACACCTTC
NA,NA,TRBV18,TRBJ2-3,CASSPNAADITDTQYF,TGTGCCAGCTCACCAAACGCGGCAGATATCACAGATACGCAGTATTTT
few,NA,TRBV19,TRBJ2-3,CASSYTSTDTQYF,TGTGCCAGTAGTTACACCAGCACAGATACGCAGTATTTT
NA,TRBD2,TRBV6-5,TRBJ2-7,CASSPLAGASYEQYF,TGTGCCAGCAGTCCACTAGCGGGCGCCTCCTACGAGCAGTACTTC
NA,TRBD1,TRBV2,TRBJ1-4,CASSNQGVKFEKLFF,TGTGCCAGCAGTAATCAGGGGGTTAAATTTGAAAAACTGTTTTTT
NA,TRBD2,TRBV19,TRBJ2-1,CASSMGGRNEQFF,TGTGCCAGTAGTATGGGAGGGAGGAATGAGCAGTTCTTC
NA,NA,TRBV2,TRBJ2-1,CASSENRDNEQFF,TGTGCCAGCAGTGAAAACAGGGACAATGAGCAGTTCTTC
NA,NA,TRBV28,TRBJ2-1,CASSYGGISDEQFF,TGTGCCAGCAGTTACGGCGGGATCAGCGATGAGCAGTTCTTC
NA,TRBD1,TRBV19,TRBJ2-6,CASLTGTGSTGANVLTF,TGTGCCAGTTTAACTGGGACAGGGAGTACTGGGGCCAACGTCCTGACTTTC
NA,NA,TRBV28,TRBJ1-2,CASSKQGNYGYTF,TGTGCCAGCAGTAAGCAGGGGAACTATGGCTACACCTTC
NA,NA,TRBV4-3,TRBJ1-3,CASSQDPGTGGNTIYF,TGCGCCAGCAGCCAAGATCCAGGGACGGGTGGAAACACCATATATTTT
NA,NA,TRBV19,TRBJ1-1,CASKSRLEGAFF,TGTGCCAGTAAGAGTCGGCTCGAGGGCGCTTTCTTT
NA,NA,TRBV10-1,TRBJ2-1,CASSEEPRPSYNEQFF,TGCGCCAGCAGTGAAGAACCGCGACCGAGTTACAATGAGCAGTTCTTC
NA,NA,TRBV7-9,TRBJ1-5,CASSDAGKSNQPQHF,TGTGCCAGCAGCGACGCAGGAAAAAGCAATCAGCCCCAGCATTTT
NA,TRBD2,TRBV28,TRBJ2-3,CASSFQSGSTTDTQYF,TGTGCCAGCAGTTTTCAAAGCGGGAGTACGACAGATACGCAGTATTTT
NA,TRBD2,TRBV5-1,TRBJ2-5,CASSLAPSGGRETQYF,TGCGCCAGCAGCTTGGCTCCTAGCGGGGGAAGAGAGACCCAGTACTTC
NA,NA,TRBV7-9,TRBJ2-7,CASSWGDSYEQYF,TGTGCCAGCAGTTGGGGCGACTCCTACGAGCAGTACTTC
NA,TRBD1,TRBV2,TRBJ2-2,CASSETNRGRELFF,TGTGCCAGCAGTGAGACTAACAGGGGCCGGGAGCTGTTTTTT
NA,NA,TRBV29-1,TRBJ2-7,CSVEEHGATYEQYF,TGCAGCGTTGAAGAACACGGGGCCACCTACGAGCAGTACTTC
NA,NA,TRBV19,TRBJ2-6,CASRGAGANVLTF,TGTGCCAGTCGAGGGGCCGGGGCCAACGTCCTGACTTTC